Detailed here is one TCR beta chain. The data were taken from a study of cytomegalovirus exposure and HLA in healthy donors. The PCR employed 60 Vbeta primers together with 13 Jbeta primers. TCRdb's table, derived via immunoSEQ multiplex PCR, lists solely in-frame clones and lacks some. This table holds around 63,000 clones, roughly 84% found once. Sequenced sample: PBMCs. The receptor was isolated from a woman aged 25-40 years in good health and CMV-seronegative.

The CDR3 sequence: CASSPFMGLLEDGYTF. CDR3 DNA sequence: TGTGCCAGCAGCCCTTTTATGGGACTTCTGGAGGATGGCTACACCTTC. V is TRBV5-8 and J is TRBJ1-2, with D perhaps TRBD1 (5 bases). Germline CDR1 SGHTS, CDR2 YDEGEE. Trimming removed 4 bases from V and 6 bases from J, with 22 bases in between. This CDR3 is built from 16 residues.